Below, 11 T cell receptor beta chains from the same sample are listed, as sequenced in a study of cytomegalovirus exposure and HLA in healthy donors. The PCR was carried out with 60 Vbeta primers and 13 Jbeta primers. TCRdb's table, derived via immunoSEQ multiplex PCR, lists solely in-frame clones and lacks some. There are tens of thousands of clones in the sample; around 81% occur only once, and about 5.7% lies in the top ten. Source material: PBMCs. These receptors came from a man between 50 and 59 years old in good health and CMV-seronegative.

The rearrangement uses TRBV5-1 and TRBJ1-2; 8 positions match TRBD1. The CDR3 length is 19 residues. The germline CDR1 and CDR2 sequences are SGHRS and YFSETQ. V was pared by 4 bases and J by 2 bases, with 19 bases of the junction left unmatched. CDR3 nucleotide sequence: TGCGCCAGCAGCCGTAATAATATCGAAAACAGGGGGTTGAACTATGGCTACACCTTC. This codes for CASSRNNIENRGLNYGYTF.

The chain links TRBV9 to TRBJ2-3; a possible D gene is TRBD2 (5 bases). The germline CDR1 and CDR2 sequences are SGDLS and YYNGEE. The CDR3 has 16 amino acids. V dropped 3 bases and J dropped 5 bases, with 19 bases sitting between them. CDR3 in DNA: TGTGCCAGCAGCGCCGGCGTCTCGGCGGGCCAAGATACGCAGTATTTT. Amino acid sequence: CASSAGVSAGQDTQYF.

The chain combines TRBV19 with TRBJ2-3; 7 bases map to TRBD2. With V trimmed by 8 bases and J by 8 bases, 13 bases remained unmatched. This CDR3 region has 14 residues. The germline gives CDR1 LNHDA, CDR2 SQIVND (reference sequence). The chain's CDR3 is CASSPGGRDGTQYF. In DNA form, the CDR3 reads TGTGCCAGTTCTCCGGGCGGGAGAGATGGTACGCAGTATTTT.

The rearrangement joins TRBV5-1 to TRBJ2-3; tentative D call: TRBD2 (5 bases). The V end was cut by 4 bases, the J end by 4 bases, with 10 bases between. The V gene's germline CDR1 is SGHRS and CDR2 YFSETQ. The CDR3 loop spans 13 amino acids. The CDR3 reads CASSPVRADTQYF. The CDR3 DNA sequence: TGCGCCAGCAGCCCCGTGCGGGCAGATACGCAGTATTTT.

In this sample, this clone turned up once. The rearrangement links TRBV9 to TRBJ2-1; D not certain. CDR1 and CDR2 from the germline V gene are SGDLS and YYNGEE. The CDR3 covers 16 residues. V was pared by 4 bases and J by 0 bases, with 14 bases between. The CDR3 loop is CASSRDTVLSYNEQFF. CDR3 DNA sequence: TGTGCCAGCAGCCGAGACACGGTCCTCTCCTACAATGAGCAGTTCTTC.

The chain employs TRBV7-8 and TRBJ2-3; no reliable D call. The CDR3 has 15 residues. The germline CDR1 and CDR2 sequences are SGHVS and FQNEAQ. Trimming took 2 bases from V and 0 from J, leaving 9 bases between them. CDR3 in amino acids: CASSLTFLSTDTQYF. The CDR3 DNA reads TGTGCCAGCAGCTTAACATTCCTTAGCACAGATACGCAGTATTTT.

This clone was detected only once. The chain joins TRBV2 to TRBJ2-3; possibly TRBD2 for D (5 bases). CDR1 is SNHLY, CDR2 FYNNEI, per germline. The length of the CDR3 is 16 residues. V shed 2 bases and J shed 4 bases, with 16 bases lying between them. The CDR3 spells CASSEKRSSRSDTQYF. The CDR3 DNA is TGTGCCAGCAGTGAAAAGAGGTCTAGCCGCTCAGATACGCAGTATTTT.

This chain uses TRBV6-5 with TRBJ2-7; 8 positions match TRBD1. The germline V gene has CDR1 MNHEY and CDR2 SVGAGI. Trimming cost V 5 bases and J 4 bases; bases outside gene matches: 7. The CDR3 runs 14 residues. This CDR3 is CASSGQGPGYEQYF. CDR3 bases: TGTGCCAGCAGTGGACAGGGCCCGGGGTACGAGCAGTACTTC.

This chain joins TRBV6-1 and TRBJ2-2, with 8 positions matching TRBD2. The J segment lost 5 bases and the V segment lost 1 base, leaving 9 bases of the junction unmatched. Germline V CDR1 and CDR2: MNHNS, SASEGT. The CDR3 covers 17 residues. This CDR3 is CASSEGILAVVTGELFF. CDR3 DNA sequence: TGTGCCAGCAGTGAAGGAATACTAGCGGTGGTAACCGGGGAGCTGTTTTTT.

This clone occurred a few times. The gene calls are TRBV5-1 and TRBJ1-1, with D tentatively TRBD1 (6 bases). The CDR3 extends over 14 amino acids. CDR1 SGHRS and CDR2 YFSETQ come from the germline V gene. The ends were cut back, 0 bases at V and 4 bases at J, with 10 bases in the middle. CDR3 DNA sequence: TGCGCCAGCAGCTTGGTCGGGGGGGCCACTGAAGCTTTCTTT. This translates into CASSLVGGATEAFF.

The chain recombines TRBV6-5 with TRBJ1-2; TRBD1 might be the D (5 bases). Between the trimmed V and J ends, which lost 5 bases and 4 bases, there was a span of 11 bases. The CDR3 has 13 amino acids. The germline V gene has CDR1 MNHEY and CDR2 SVGAGI. CDR3 residues: CASSGDWVYGYTF. CDR3 sequence (DNA): TGTGCCAGCAGTGGGGACTGGGTCTATGGCTACACCTTC.